These 23 T cell receptor beta chains share one sample of origin, sequenced in a study of tumor-infiltrating lymphocytes in primary liver carcinoma. A constant-region primer primed TCR beta cDNA synthesis from 400 to 550 ng of total RNA. The TCR beta library was amplified through three nested multiplex PCR rounds in a modified ARM-PCR procedure. For 10 cycles apiece, the opening two PCR rounds ran with TRBV1-TRBV30 forward primers and a C-beta reverse primer. TCRdb re-derived calls from the multiplex PCR reads in MiXCR, one entry per CDR3 protein. The sample lists fewer than 350,000 distinct CDR3 sequences; about 65% were seen once. Alongside blood RNA obtained from unsorted whole blood, germline DNA was also extracted. Sample: peripheral blood. These receptors all stem from a man aged 40-55 years with primary liver carcinoma and hepatitis B virus infection.

This clonotype was observed many times. The V call is TRBV6-2 or TRBV6-3, the J call TRBJ1-5; 7 nucleotides align to TRBD1. The germline V gene encodes CDR1 MNHEY and CDR2 SVGEGT. The CDR3 spans 17 residues. The trim removed 2 bases at V and 1 base at J, leaving 8 bases unmatched. CDR3 sequence reads: CASSYNPGGPSNQPQHF. In nucleotides, the CDR3 is TGTGCCAGCAGTTACAACCCAGGGGGTCCAAGCAATCAGCCCCAGCATTTT.

The gene calls are TRBV29-1 and TRBJ2-7; a possible D gene is TRBD2 (5 bases). The CDR3 loop spans 15 amino acids. Looked up from germline, CDR1 is SQVTM and CDR2 is ANQGSEA. V shed 4 bases and J shed 2 bases, with 18 bases lying between them. The CDR3, as DNA: TGCAGCGTTGGTACGACTGGGAGAGGGCCCTACGAGCAGTACTTC. Residues: CSVGTTGRGPYEQYF.

There are many counts of this clonotype. V usage is TRBV29-1 and J usage is TRBJ2-2; 9 bases fit TRBD2. The CDR3 sequence is 17 residues long. Per the germline V gene, CDR1 is SQVTM and CDR2 is ANQGSEA. J lost 0 bases, V lost 6 bases, and 11 bases had no gene match. This chain's CDR3 is CSVQTMTSGTNTGELFF. The CDR3 DNA reads TGCAGCGTCCAGACTATGACTAGCGGAACGAACACCGGGGAGCTGTTTTTT.

The rearrangement uses TRBV6-1 and TRBJ1-1; D might be TRBD1 (6 bases). The CDR3 has 15 residues. Germline CDR1 is MNHNS and CDR2 is SASEGT. The V end was cut by 9 bases, the J end by 4 bases, with 21 bases between. CDR3 in amino acids: CASTLGAWMGTEAFF. CDR3 coding DNA: TGTGCCAGTACCTTGGGGGCATGGATGGGCACTGAAGCTTTCTTT.

As to this clonotype: One end of the junction does not line up with germline, which may come from a read error. This rearrangement joins TRBV10-3 to TRBJ2-1, with D hard to call. CDR3 length equals 12 residues. Looked up from germline, CDR1 is ENHRY and CDR2 is SYGVKD. CDR3 residues: CVISEAGHEQFF. DNA of the CDR3: TGTGTCATCAGTGAAGCCGGGCATGAGCAGTTCTTC.

Remarks on this clonotype: Given the absence of the conserved phenylalanine or tryptophan at the CDR3 end, a read error is likely. V usage is TRBV5-5 and J usage is TRBJ1-2; possible D gene TRBD1, 6 bases. The CDR3 is 15 amino acids. From germline, CDR1 is SGHKS and CDR2 YYEKEE (reference sequence). DNA of the CDR3: TGTACCAGCAGCCAGACCCCAGGGGTTGAGTATGGCTACACCATC. Protein sequence: CTSSQTPGVEYGYTI.

This rearrangement joins TRBV30 to TRBJ2-7; TRBD1 matches at 9 bases. CDR3 length equals 14 residues. Germline lookup yields CDR1 GTSNPN and CDR2 SVGIG (reference sequence). V dropped 0 bases and J dropped 3; count of bases not matched to a gene: 3. CDR3 residues: CAWSVAGQGYEQYF. The CDR3 DNA reads TGTGCCTGGAGTGTAGCGGGACAGGGCTACGAGCAGTACTTC.

The chain recombines TRBV5-6 with TRBJ2-7; 7 nucleotides agree with TRBD1. The CDR3 covers 15 residues. V dropped 4 bases and J dropped 0; count of bases not matched to a gene: 7. CDR1 is SGHDT and CDR2 is YYEEEE in the germline V gene. CDR3 in DNA: TGTGCCAGCAGCCCTGACAGGGCCCTCTCCTACGAGCAGTACTTC. This encodes CASSPDRALSYEQYF.

To note about this clonotype: Germline is not matched at one junction end, which may reflect a read error. The chain employs TRBV11-2 and TRBJ2-1; 7 bases agree with TRBD2. Germline CDR1 is SGHAT and CDR2 is FQNNGV. This CDR3 comprises 20 residues. The CDR3 DNA reads TGTGCCACCAGCCGGCTGTCGGGACTAACGGGAGGAAGCTCCTACAATGAGCAGTTCTTC. This translates into CATSRLSGLTGGSSYNEQFF.

On this clonotype: Being one base from a much bigger clone, this may be a read error. The genes are TRBV6-5 and TRBJ2-2; 7 bases map to TRBD1. The CDR3 is 17 residues long. Germline lookup yields CDR1 MNHEY and CDR2 SVGAGI. DNA of the CDR3: TGTGCCAGCAGACACCTCCGGAGACAGGGCCCCACCCGGGAGCTGTTTTTT. Amino acid sequence: CASRHLRRQGPTRELFF.

The chain couples TRBV28 to TRBJ2-3, with 11 bases matching TRBD2. The CDR3 consists of 16 residues. Germline CDR1 reads MDHEN; CDR2 reads SYDVKM. V was clipped by 3 bases and J by 6 bases; unmatched bases: 8. CDR3 residues: CASSFPSGGWADTQYF. CDR3 sequence (DNA): TGTGCCAGCAGTTTCCCTAGCGGGGGGTGGGCGGATACGCAGTATTTT.

In the case of this clonotype: A junction end diverges from the germline sequence, so it may reflect a read error. The chain carries TRBV11-2 and TRBJ2-2, with D possibly TRBD2 on 7 matching bases. CDR1 SGHAT and CDR2 FQNNGV come from the germline V gene. The CDR3 has 15 amino acids. The CDR3 spells CASSLEGGRARELFF. CDR3 nucleotides: TGCGCCAGCAGCTTAGAGGGGGGGCGGGCCAGGGAGCTGTTTTTT.

Concerning this clonotype itself: A read error may account for a junction end that differs from germline. The chain couples TRBV11-2 to TRBJ1-2; no reliable D call. The CDR3 contains 13 residues. Per the germline V gene, CDR1 is SGHAT and CDR2 is FQNNGV. CDR3 bases: TGTGCCAGCAGCTTATTTGGTTTCTATGGCCACACCTTC. Translation gives CASSLFGFYGHTF.

On this clonotype itself: A much more abundant neighbour one base away suggests this may be a read error. The chain couples TRBV6-5 to TRBJ1-2, with a tentative D call TRBD1 (5 bases). V lost 0 bases to trimming and J lost 4 bases, with 12 bases between them. CDR1 and CDR2 (germline): MNHEY, SVGAGI. The CDR3 contains 15 residues. CDR3 bases: TGTGCCAGCAGTTACTCTGGGGGGTCCCGCTATGGCTACACCTTC. Amino acid sequence: CASSYSGGSRYGYTF.

Concerning this clonotype: A junction boundary mismatches the germline segment, possibly from a read error. J is TRBJ2-2 and V is TRBV11-2; 7 bases are shared with TRBD2. CDR1 SGHAT and CDR2 FQNNGV come from the germline V gene. The CDR3 contains 15 residues. CDR3 protein: CANSSGLTGTGELFF. CDR3 nucleotides: TGTGCCAACAGCTCGGGACTAACGGGCACCGGGGAGCTGTTTTTT.

This chain joins TRBV6-1 and TRBJ2-7, with TRBD1 matching over 8 bases. The CDR3 has 14 residues. Germline V CDR1 and CDR2: MNHNS, SASEGT. V was clipped by 2 bases and J by 5 bases; unmatched bases: 5. The CDR3 is CASSESGQGDEQYF. The CDR3 DNA is TGTGCCAGCAGTGAATCCGGACAGGGCGACGAGCAGTACTTC.

With respect to this clonotype: The junction does not match germline at one end; this may be a read error. The chain couples TRBV6-5 to TRBJ1-5; no definite D call. This CDR3 has 13 amino acids. The germline V gene has CDR1 MNHEY and CDR2 SVGAGI. CDR3 region: CASQDGYNQPQHF. CDR3 sequence (DNA): TGCGCCAGCCAGGACGGATACAATCAGCCCCAGCATTTT.

This clonotype has just one count. V is TRBV11-2 and J is TRBJ1-2; D unresolved. The CDR3 loop spans 15 amino acids. Trimming took off 2 bases at V and 3 bases at J, with 13 bases between the two ends. CDR1 and CDR2 from the germline V gene are SGHAT and FQNNGV. The CDR3: CASSLSAAAYYGYTF. The CDR3, as DNA: TGTGCCAGCAGCTTATCCGCGGCAGCTTACTATGGCTACACCTTC. Looking up the rest from reference TRBV11-2 and TRBJ1-2 gives the full variable domain: EAGVAQSPRYKIIEKRQSVAFWCNPISGHATLYWYQQILGQGPKLLIQFQNNGVVDDSQLPKDRFSAERLKGVDSTLKIQPAKLEDSAVYLCASSLSAAAYYGYTFGSGTRLTVV.

To note about this clonotype: This likely comes from a read error, as the CDR3 has no conserved phenylalanine or tryptophan at its end. CDR3 amino acids: CPSSFWVSEEQYS. CDR3 bases: TGTCCCAGCAGCTTTTGGGTTTCAGAAGAGCAGTACTCC. The chain combines TRBV11-2 with TRBJ2-7; D unresolved. The CDR3 has 13 residues. Germline-derived CDR1 and CDR2 are SGHAT and FQNNGV.

This clonotype has only one observation. At one end the junction does not follow the germline gene, possibly because of a read error. This chain links TRBV29-1 with TRBJ2-1, with 8 bases lining up with TRBD1. CDR1 and CDR2 from the germline V gene are SQVTM and ANQGSEA. The CDR3 has 14 residues. The CDR3 DNA follows: TGCAGCGTTTACAGGGGGACCACCTACAATGAGCAGTCGTTC. This translates into CSVYRGTTYNEQSF.

This clonotype was recorded once. In this CDR3 the conserved last residue, phenylalanine or tryptophan, is missing, so a read error is likely. The gene calls are TRBV6-1 and TRBJ2-7; D gene unclear. The CDR3 covers 16 residues. Per germline, CDR1 MNHNS and CDR2 SASEGT. CDR3 nucleotides: TGTGCCAGCACTGTATCTGACTCCCTAAGCTCCTACGGGCAGTACTCC. Protein product: CASTVSDSLSSYGQYS.

This clonotype was detected a few times. This chain connects TRBV5-4 to TRBJ1-6, with 10 bases aligning to TRBD1. CDR1 is SGHNT, CDR2 YYREEE, per germline (reference sequence). Trimming at V came to 4 bases and at J to 9 bases, leaving 10 bases not matched to a gene. The CDR3 has 16 amino acids. Here the CDR3 DNA reads TGTGCCAGCAGCATCGGGACAGGGGTCCAATCTTCACCCCTCCACTTT. Its protein is CASSIGTGVQSSPLHF. The complete variable domain, with remaining parts taken from reference TRBV5-4 and TRBJ1-6, reads ETGVTQSPTHLIKTRGQQVTLRCSSQSGHNTVSWYQQALGQGPQFIFQYYREEENGRGNFPPRFSGLQFPNYSSELNVNALELDDSALYLCASSIGTGVQSSPLHFGNGTRLTVT.

This clonotype was seen a few times. The chain's CDR3 is CACLRAGENEQYF. For the CDR3, the DNA is TGTGCCTGCCTTCGGGCAGGGGAAAACGAGCAGTACTTC. V and J are TRBV30 and TRBJ2-7, with TRBD1 as a possible D gene (6 bases). Trimming pared 6 bases from V and 5 bases from J, leaving 17 bases between. The CDR3 spans 13 residues. The germline gives CDR1 GTSNPN, CDR2 SVGIG (reference sequence).